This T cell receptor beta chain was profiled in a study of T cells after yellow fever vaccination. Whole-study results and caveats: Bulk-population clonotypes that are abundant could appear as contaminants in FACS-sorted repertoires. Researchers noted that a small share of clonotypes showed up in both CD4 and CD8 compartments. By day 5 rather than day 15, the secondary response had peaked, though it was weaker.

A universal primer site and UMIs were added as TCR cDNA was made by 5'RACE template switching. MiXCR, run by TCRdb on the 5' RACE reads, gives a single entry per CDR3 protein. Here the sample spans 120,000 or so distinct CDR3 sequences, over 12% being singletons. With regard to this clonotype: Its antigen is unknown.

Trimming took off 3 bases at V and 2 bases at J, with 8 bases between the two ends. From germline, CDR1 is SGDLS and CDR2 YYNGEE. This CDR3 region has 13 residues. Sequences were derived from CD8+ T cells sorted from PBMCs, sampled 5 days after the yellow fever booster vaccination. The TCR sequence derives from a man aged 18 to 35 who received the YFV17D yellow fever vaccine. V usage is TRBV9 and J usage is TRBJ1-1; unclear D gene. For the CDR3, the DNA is TGTGCCAGCAGCGCTGTGGGAAACACTGAAGCTTTCTTT. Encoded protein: CASSAVGNTEAFF.